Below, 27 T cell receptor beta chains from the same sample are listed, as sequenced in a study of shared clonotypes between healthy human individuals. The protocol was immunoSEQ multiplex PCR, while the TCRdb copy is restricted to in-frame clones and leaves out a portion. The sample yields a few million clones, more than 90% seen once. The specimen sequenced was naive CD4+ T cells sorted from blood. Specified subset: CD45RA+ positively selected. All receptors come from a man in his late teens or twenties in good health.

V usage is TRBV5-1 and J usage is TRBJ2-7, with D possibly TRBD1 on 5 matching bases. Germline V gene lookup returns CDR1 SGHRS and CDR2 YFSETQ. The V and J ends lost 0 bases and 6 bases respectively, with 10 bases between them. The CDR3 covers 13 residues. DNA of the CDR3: TGCGCCAGCAGCTTGGACCCAGGGTTCGAGCAGTACTTC. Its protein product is CASSLDPGFEQYF.

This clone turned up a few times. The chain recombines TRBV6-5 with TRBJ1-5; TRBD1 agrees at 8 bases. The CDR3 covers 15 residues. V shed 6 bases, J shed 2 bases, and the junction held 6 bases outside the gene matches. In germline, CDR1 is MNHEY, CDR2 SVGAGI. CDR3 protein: CASRQGADGNQPQHF. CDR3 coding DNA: TGTGCCAGCAGGCAGGGGGCGGACGGCAATCAGCCCCAGCATTTT.

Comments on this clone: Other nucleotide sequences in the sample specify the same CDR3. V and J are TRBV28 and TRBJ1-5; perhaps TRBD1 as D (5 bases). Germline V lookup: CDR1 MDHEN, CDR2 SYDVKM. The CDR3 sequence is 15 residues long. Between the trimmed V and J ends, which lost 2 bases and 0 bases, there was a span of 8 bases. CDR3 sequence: CASSLGGVSNQPQHF. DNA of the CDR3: TGTGCCAGCAGTTTAGGAGGGGTTAGCAATCAGCCCCAGCATTTT. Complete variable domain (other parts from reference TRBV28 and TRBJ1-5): DVKVTQSSRYLVKRTGEKVFLECVQDMDHENMFWYRQDPGLGLRLIYFSYDVKMKEKGDIPEGYSVSREKKERFSLILESASTNQTSMYLCASSLGGVSNQPQHFGDGTRLSIL.

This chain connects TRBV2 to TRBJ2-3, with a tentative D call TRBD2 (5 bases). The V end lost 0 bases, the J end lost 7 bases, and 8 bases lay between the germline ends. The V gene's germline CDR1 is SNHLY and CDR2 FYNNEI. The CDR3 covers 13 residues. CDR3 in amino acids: CASSEAGVNTQYF. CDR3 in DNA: TGTGCCAGCAGTGAAGCGGGAGTGAATACGCAGTATTTT.

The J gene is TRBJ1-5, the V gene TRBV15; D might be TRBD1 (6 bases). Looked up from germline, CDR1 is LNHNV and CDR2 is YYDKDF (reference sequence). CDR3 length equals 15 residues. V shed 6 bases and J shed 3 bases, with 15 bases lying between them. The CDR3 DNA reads TGTGCCACCAGATGGGGGGCGATTTCCAATCAGCCCCAGCATTTT. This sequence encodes CATRWGAISNQPQHF.

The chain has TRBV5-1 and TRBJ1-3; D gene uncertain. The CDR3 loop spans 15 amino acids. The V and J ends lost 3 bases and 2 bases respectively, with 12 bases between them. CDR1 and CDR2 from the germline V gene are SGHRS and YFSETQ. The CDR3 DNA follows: TGCGCCAGCAGCTCGGAGGGAGGAACTGGAAACACCATATATTTT. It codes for CASSSEGGTGNTIYF.

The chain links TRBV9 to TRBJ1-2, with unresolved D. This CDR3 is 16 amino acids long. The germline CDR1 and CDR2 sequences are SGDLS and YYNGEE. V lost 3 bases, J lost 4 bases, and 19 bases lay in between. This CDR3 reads CASSARDILLPYGYTF. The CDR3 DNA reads TGTGCCAGCAGCGCCCGCGACATCCTCTTACCCTATGGCTACACCTTC.

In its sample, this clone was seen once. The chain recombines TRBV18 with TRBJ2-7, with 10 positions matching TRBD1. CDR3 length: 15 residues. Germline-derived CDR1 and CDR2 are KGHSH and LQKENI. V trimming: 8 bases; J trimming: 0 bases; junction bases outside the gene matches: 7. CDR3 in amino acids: CASTQGQGPSYEQYF. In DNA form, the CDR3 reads TGTGCCAGCACCCAGGGACAGGGGCCCTCCTACGAGCAGTACTTC.

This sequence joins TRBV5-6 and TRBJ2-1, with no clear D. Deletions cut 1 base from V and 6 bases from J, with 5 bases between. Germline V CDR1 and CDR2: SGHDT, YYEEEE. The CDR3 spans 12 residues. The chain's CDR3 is CASSLKINEQFF. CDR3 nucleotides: TGTGCCAGCAGCTTGAAGATCAATGAGCAGTTCTTC.

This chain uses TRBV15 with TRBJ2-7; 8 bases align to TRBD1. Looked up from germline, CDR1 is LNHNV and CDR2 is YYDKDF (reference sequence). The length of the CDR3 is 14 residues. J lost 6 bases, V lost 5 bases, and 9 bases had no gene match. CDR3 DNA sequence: TGTGCCACCAGCCTCGGGACAGGTGGCGTCGAGCAGTACTTC. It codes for CATSLGTGGVEQYF.

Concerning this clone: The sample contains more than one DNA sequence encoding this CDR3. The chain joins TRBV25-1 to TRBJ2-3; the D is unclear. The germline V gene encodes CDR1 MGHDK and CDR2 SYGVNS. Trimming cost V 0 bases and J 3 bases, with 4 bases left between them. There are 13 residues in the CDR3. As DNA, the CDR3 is TGTGCCAGCAGTGAATATAGTACAGATACGCAGTATTTT. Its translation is CASSEYSTDTQYF. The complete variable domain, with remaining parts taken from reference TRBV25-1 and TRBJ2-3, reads EADIYQTPRYLVIGTGKKITLECSQTMGHDKMYWYQQDPGMELHLIHYSYGVNSTEKGDLSSESTVSRIRTEHFPLTLESARPSHTSQYLCASSEYSTDTQYFGPGTRLTVL.

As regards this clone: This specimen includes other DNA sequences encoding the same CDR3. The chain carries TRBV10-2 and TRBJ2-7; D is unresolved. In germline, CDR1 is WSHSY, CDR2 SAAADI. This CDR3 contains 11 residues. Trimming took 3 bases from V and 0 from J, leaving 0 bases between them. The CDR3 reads CASSDSYEQYF. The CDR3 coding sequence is TGCGCCAGCAGTGACTCCTACGAGCAGTACTTC.

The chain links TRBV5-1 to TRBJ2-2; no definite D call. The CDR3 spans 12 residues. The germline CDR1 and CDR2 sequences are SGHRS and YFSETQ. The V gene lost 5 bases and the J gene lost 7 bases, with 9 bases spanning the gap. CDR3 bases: TGCGCCAGCAGACTGCCCGGCGGGGAGCTGTTTTTT. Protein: CASRLPGGELFF.

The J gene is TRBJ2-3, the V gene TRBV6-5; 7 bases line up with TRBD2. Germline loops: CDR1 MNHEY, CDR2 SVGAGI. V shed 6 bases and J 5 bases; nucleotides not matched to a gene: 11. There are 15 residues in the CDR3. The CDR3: CASSERREWVDTQYF. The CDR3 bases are TGTGCCAGCAGCGAGAGGCGGGAGTGGGTAGATACGCAGTATTTT.

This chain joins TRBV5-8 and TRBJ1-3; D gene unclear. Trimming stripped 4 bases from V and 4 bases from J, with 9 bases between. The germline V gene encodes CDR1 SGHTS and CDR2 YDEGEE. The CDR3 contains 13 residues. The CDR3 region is CASSRHEGNTIYF. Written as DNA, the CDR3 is TGTGCCAGCAGCCGTCATGAGGGAAACACCATATATTTT. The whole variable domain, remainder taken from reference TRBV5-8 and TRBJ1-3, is EAGVTQSPTHLIKTRGQQATLRCSPISGHTSVYWYQQALGLGLQFLLWYDEGEERNRGNFPPRFSGRQFPNYSSELNVNALELEDSALYLCASSRHEGNTIYFGEGSWLTVV.

CDR3 in amino acids: CASSIGLAEVEQYF. DNA for the CDR3: TGTGCCAGTAGTATCGGGCTAGCGGAGGTCGAGCAGTACTTC. The chain carries TRBV19 and TRBJ2-7; 7 nucleotides match TRBD2. The CDR3 contains 14 residues. Per germline, CDR1 LNHDA and CDR2 SQIVND (reference sequence). Trimming at V came to 3 bases and at J to 6 bases, leaving 8 bases not matched to a gene. Combining the CDR3 with reference TRBV19 and TRBJ2-7 gives the whole variable domain DGGITQSPKYLFRKEGQNVTLSCEQNLNHDAMYWYRQDPGQGLRLIYYSQIVNDFQKGDIAEGYSVSREKKESFPLTVTSAQKNPTAFYLCASSIGLAEVEQYFGPGTRLTVT.

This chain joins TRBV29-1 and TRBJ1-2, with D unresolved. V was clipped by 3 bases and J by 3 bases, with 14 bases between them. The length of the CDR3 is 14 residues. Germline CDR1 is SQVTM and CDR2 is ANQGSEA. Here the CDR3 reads CSVEIDTVHYGYTF. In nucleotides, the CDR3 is TGCAGCGTTGAGATAGATACGGTACACTATGGCTACACCTTC.

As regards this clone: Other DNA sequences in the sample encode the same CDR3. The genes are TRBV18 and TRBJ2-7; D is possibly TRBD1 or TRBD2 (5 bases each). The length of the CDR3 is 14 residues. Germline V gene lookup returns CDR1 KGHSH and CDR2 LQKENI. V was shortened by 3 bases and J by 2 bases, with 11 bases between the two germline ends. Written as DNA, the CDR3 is TGTGCCAGCTCACCTCCGGGACGACCCTACGAGCAGTACTTC. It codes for CASSPPGRPYEQYF.

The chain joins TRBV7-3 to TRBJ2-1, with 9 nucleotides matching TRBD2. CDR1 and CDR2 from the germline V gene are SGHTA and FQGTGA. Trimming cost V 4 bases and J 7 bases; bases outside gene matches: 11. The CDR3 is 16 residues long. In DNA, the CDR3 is TGTGCCAGCAGCTCAAGGGCCGGACTAGCGAGAAATGAGCAGTTCTTC. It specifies CASSSRAGLARNEQFF.

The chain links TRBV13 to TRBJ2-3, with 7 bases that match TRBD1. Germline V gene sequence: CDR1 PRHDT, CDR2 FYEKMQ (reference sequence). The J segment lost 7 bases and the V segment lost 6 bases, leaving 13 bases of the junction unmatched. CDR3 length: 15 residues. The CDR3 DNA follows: TGTGCCAGCAGTTTCACAGGGGAGTCCGGATATACGCAGTATTTT. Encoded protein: CASSFTGESGYTQYF. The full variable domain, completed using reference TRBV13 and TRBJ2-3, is AAGVIQSPRHLIKEKRETATLKCYPIPRHDTVYWYQQGPGQDPQFLISFYEKMQSDKGSIPDRFSAQQFSDYHSELNMSSLELGDSALYFCASSFTGESGYTQYFGPGTRLTVL.

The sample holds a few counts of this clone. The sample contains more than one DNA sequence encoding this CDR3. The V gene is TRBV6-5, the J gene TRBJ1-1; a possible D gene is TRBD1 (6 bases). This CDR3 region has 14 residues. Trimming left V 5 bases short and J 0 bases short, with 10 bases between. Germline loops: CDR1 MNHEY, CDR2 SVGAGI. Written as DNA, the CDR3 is TGTGCCAGCAGTCGGGGACAACTGAACACTGAAGCTTTCTTT. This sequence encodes CASSRGQLNTEAFF.

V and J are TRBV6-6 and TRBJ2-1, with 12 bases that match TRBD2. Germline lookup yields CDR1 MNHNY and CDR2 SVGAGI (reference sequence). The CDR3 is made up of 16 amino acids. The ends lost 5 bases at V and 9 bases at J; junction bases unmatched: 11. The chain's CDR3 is CASSRLAGGTGGEQFF. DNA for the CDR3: TGTGCCAGCAGTCGCCTAGCGGGGGGGACGGGAGGTGAGCAGTTCTTC.

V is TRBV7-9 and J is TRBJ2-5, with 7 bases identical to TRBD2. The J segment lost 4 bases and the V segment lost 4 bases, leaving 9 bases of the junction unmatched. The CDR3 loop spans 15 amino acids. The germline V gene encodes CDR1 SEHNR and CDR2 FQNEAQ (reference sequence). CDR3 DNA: TGTGCCAGCAGCTCCGGGCGGGTAGCGGGAGAGACCCAGTACTTC. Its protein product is CASSSGRVAGETQYF.

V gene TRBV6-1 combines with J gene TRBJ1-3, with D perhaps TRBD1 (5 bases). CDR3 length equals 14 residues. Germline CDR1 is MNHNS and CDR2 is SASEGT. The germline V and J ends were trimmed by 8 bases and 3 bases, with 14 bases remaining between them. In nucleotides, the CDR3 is TGTGCCAGCCTCGGGGGGTTCGGTGGAAACACCATATATTTT. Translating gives CASLGGFGGNTIYF.

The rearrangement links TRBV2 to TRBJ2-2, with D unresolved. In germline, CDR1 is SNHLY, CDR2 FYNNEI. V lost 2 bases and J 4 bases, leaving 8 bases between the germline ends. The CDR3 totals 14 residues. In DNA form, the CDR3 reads TGTGCCAGCAGTGAAAGGGATCGCACCGGGGAGCTGTTTTTT. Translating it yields CASSERDRTGELFF.

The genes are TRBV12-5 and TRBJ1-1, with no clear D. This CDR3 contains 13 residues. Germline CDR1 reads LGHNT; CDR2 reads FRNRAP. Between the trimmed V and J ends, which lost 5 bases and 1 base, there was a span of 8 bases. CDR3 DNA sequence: TGTGCTAGTGGTGGAAAGAGGAACACTGAAGCTTTCTTT. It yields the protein CASGGKRNTEAFF.

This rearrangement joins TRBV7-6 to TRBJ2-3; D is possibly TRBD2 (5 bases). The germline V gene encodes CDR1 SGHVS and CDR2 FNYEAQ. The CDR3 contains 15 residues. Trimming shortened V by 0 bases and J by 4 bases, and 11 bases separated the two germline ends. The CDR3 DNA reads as TGTGCCAGCAGCTTAGCGGGAGCGGTGTCAGATACGCAGTATTTT. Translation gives CASSLAGAVSDTQYF.